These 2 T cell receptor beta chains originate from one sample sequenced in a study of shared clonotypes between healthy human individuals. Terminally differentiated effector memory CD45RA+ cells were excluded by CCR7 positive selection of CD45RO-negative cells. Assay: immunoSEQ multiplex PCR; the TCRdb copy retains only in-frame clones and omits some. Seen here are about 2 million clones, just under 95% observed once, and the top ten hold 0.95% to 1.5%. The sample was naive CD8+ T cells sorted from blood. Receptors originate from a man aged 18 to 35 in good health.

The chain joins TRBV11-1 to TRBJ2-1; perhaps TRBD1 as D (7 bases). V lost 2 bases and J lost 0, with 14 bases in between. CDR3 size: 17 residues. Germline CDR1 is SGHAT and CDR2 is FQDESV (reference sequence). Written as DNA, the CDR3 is TGTGCCAGCAGCTTAAAGGGCGGGGACAGCTCCTACAATGAGCAGTTCTTC. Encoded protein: CASSLKGGDSSYNEQFF.

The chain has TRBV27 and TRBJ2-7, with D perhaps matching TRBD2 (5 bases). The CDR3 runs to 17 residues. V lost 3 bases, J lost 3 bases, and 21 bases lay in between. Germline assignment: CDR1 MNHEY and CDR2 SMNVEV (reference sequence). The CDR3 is CASSLEVAPGYFYEQYF. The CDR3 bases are TGTGCCAGCAGTTTGGAGGTCGCCCCGGGGTATTTCTACGAGCAGTACTTC.